This is a list of T cell receptor beta chains from one sample in a study of CD8+ T cells in alopecia areata. Generated by immunoSEQ multiplex PCR, the TCRdb table keeps only in-frame clones and is missing some. The sample has more than 150,000 clones, approximately 60% seen once; the top ten hold approximately 3.4%. Sequences were derived from CD4+ T cells sorted from blood, sampled at week 4, from a patient treated with tofacitinib. Receptors were obtained from a human donor with alopecia areata. The CDR3 runs from the conserved cysteine through the conserved F or W. The D gene is left open where the match is weak. Clone size, where shown, is once, few, many, or a class for clones that have expanded.

d_gene,v_gene,j_gene,abundance,CDR3nt,CDR3aa
-,TRBV4-1,TRBJ1-6,-,TGCGCCAGCAGCCCTTCCCCGGGGGGAAATTCACCCCTCCACTTT,CASSPSPGGNSPLHF
-,TRBV5-4,TRBJ1-2,-,TGTGCCAGCGGCCCAGGGGATCTCTATGGCTACACCTTC,CASGPGDLYGYTF
-,TRBV25-1,TRBJ1-2,once,TGTGCCAGCAGTGATACTGGTGGCTACACCTTC,CASSDTGGYTF
-,TRBV29-1,TRBJ2-6,-,TGCAGCGTTGGTCTGGGACGGGTCAACGTCCTGACTTTC,CSVGLGRVNVLTF
TRBD1,TRBV5-1,TRBJ2-6,-,TGCGCCAGCAGTCTCCGCAGGGGGCTTGGTGGGGCCAACGTCCTGACTTTC,CASSLRRGLGGANVLTF
-,TRBV7-9,TRBJ2-5,-,TGTGCCAGCAGCTTGGGGCCTCGGGAGACCCAGTACTTC,CASSLGPRETQYF
-,TRBV28,TRBJ1-5,few,TGTGCCAGCAGGAGAATGGGCGGCAATCAGCCCCAGCATTTT,CASRRMGGNQPQHF
-,TRBV30,TRBJ1-6,once,TGTGCCTGGAGCGATTCGTATAATTCACCCCTCCACTTT,CAWSDSYNSPLHF
-,TRBV29-1,TRBJ2-5,-,TGCAGCGTTTCCCAGGGGGGGAATCCAGAGACCCAGTACTTC,CSVSQGGNPETQYF
-,TRBV7-9,TRBJ1-1,-,TGTGCCAGCAGCTTACCTCCATTAAATGGGAACACTGAAGCTTTCTTT,CASSLPPLNGNTEAFF
-,TRBV5-4,TRBJ2-6,few,TGTGCCAGCAGGTTGTCGACTGGGGCCAACGTCCTGACTTTC,CASRLSTGANVLTF
-,TRBV28,TRBJ1-2,-,TGTGCCAGCACGCTAAAGTACAGCTTGAGGTTTGGCTACACCTTC,CASTLKYSLRFGYTF
TRBD1,TRBV7-9,TRBJ1-6,-,TGTGCCAGCAGCTTAGAGGCAGGGGGGCCCCTCCACTTT,CASSLEAGGPLHF
-,TRBV30,TRBJ2-5,-,TGTGCCTGGAGTCTATTGGGGACCCAGTACTTC,CAWSLLGTQYF
-,TRBV30,TRBJ1-2,-,TGTGCCTGGACCTCAAGGGGGGTCGGGAACTATGGCTACACCTTC,CAWTSRGVGNYGYTF
TRBD1,TRBV4-1,TRBJ1-1,-,TGCGCCAGCAGCCAAGTCGTGGTGACAAGGGGGCATCGGGAAGCTTTCTTT,CASSQVVVTRGHREAFF
-,TRBV5-1,TRBJ2-3,-,TGCGCCAGCAGCTTGGTGGAAGCAGGAGATACGCAGTATTTT,CASSLVEAGDTQYF
-,TRBV29-1,TRBJ1-2,-,TGCAGCGTTGACGGGGAAGGCTACACCTTC,CSVDGEGYTF
-,TRBV28,TRBJ2-7,-,TGTGCCAGCAGTGGTTGGACTAGGGGGAAGTTGATACCTCCGAGCTCCTACGAGCAGTACTTC,CASSGWTRGKLIPPSSYEQYF
-,TRBV29-1,TRBJ1-2,-,TGCAGCGCCGCGCGCATAGGAACTAACTATGGCTACACCTTC,CSAARIGTNYGYTF
TRBD1,TRBV10-3,TRBJ1-2,-,TGTGCCATCAGTGAGGGGACAGGTCCTCTCGGTGACACCTTC,CAISEGTGPLGDTF
TRBD1,TRBV29-1,TRBJ2-3,few,TGCAGCGTTGAGTGGCGACAGGGAGTAGCTGAATTGGCGGATACGCAGTATTTT,CSVEWRQGVAELADTQYF
-,TRBV2,TRBJ1-4,-,TGTGCCAGCAGTTACAATAGGGCTACTGTTAATGAAAAACTGTTTTTT,CASSYNRATVNEKLFF
-,TRBV2,TRBJ1-6,-,TGTGCCAGCAGTGAACCAGGGGTGTCGGTGTCACCCCTCCACTTT,CASSEPGVSVSPLHF
-,TRBV30,TRBJ1-1,-,TGTGCCTGGAGTGTATTGGGGGCGAACACTGAAGCTTTCTTT,CAWSVLGANTEAFF
-,TRBV5-1,TRBJ2-3,-,TGCGCCAGCAGCTCGCAGGGAGCCCGGAGGTATTTT,CASSSQGARRYF
-,TRBV4-3,TRBJ1-5,-,TGCGCCAGCAGCCAGACCACAGGGTCCCAGCCCCAGCATTTT,CASSQTTGSQPQHF
-,TRBV29-1,TRBJ2-7,-,TGCAGCGTTGGTCGCGAGTCTTACTACGAGCAGTACTTC,CSVGRESYYEQYF
TRBD1,TRBV27,TRBJ2-1,-,TGTGCCAGCAGGACCGACAGGGGGGAGAATGAGCAGTTCTTC,CASRTDRGENEQFF
TRBD2,TRBV7-8,TRBJ2-5,-,TGTGCCAGCAGACCAGGACTAGCTGGGGAGACCCAGTACTTC,CASRPGLAGETQYF
-,TRBV2,TRBJ1-6,-,TGTGCCAGCAGTAGGGAAGGGGCTGGTGGCTCACCCCTCCACTTT,CASSREGAGGSPLHF
TRBD2,TRBV7-2,TRBJ2-6,-,TGTGCCAGCAGCCGGGGGGGCTCTGGGGCCAACGTCCTGACTTTC,CASSRGGSGANVLTF
-,TRBV5-1,TRBJ2-2,-,TGCGCCAGCAGCTTGGGGCCCGGGGAGCTGTTTTTT,CASSLGPGELFF
TRBD1,TRBV5-1,TRBJ2-2,-,TGCGCCAGCAGCCTAAGGACAGGACCCAACACCGGGGAGCTGTTTTTT,CASSLRTGPNTGELFF
TRBD2,TRBV29-1,TRBJ2-5,-,TGCAGCGTCGGGGGGGGGAACAGGGAGACGGGAGAGACCCAGTACTTC,CSVGGGNRETGETQYF
TRBD2,TRBV19,TRBJ2-1,few,TGTGCCAGTACCCGAGCGGGGGAGCTATACAATGAGCAGTTCTTC,CASTRAGELYNEQFF
-,TRBV5-8,TRBJ1-1,-,TGTGCCAGCAGCTTGAACACTGAAGCTTTCTTT,CASSLNTEAFF
-,TRBV6-5,TRBJ1-2,-,TGTGCCAGCAGTAGGGACACGAACTATGGCTACACCTTC,CASSRDTNYGYTF
-,TRBV9,TRBJ2-3,-,TGTGCCAGCAGGGAAGGGGGGCCTGAGAATACGCAGTATTTT,CASREGGPENTQYF
TRBD1,TRBV5-4,TRBJ1-2,-,TGTGCCAGCAGCACTCAGACAGGGCCTAACTATGGCTACACCTTC,CASSTQTGPNYGYTF
TRBD1,TRBV2,TRBJ1-1,-,TGTGCCAGCGGCAGACAGGGGGGGCCCATGAACACTGAAGCTTTCTTT,CASGRQGGPMNTEAFF
-,TRBV30,TRBJ2-2,few,TGTGCCTGGCAATCAGGGATGCAGAACACCGGGGAGCTGTTTTTT,CAWQSGMQNTGELFF
-,TRBV15,TRBJ1-1,once,TGTGCCACCAGCCCCCACCTTCTTTCTGAAGCTTTCTTT,CATSPHLLSEAFF
-,TRBV29-1,TRBJ2-3,-,TGCAGCGTTGAAGTGGGCGGAGGCACAGATACGCAGTATTTT,CSVEVGGGTDTQYF
-,TRBV30,TRBJ2-7,-,TGCGCCTACGGAGGGGTCTTCGAGCAGTACTTC,CAYGGVFEQYF
-,TRBV4-1,TRBJ1-4,-,TGCGCCAGCAGCCACTCCGGTACCGCGGGACTACTGTTTTTT,CASSHSGTAGLLFF
TRBD2,TRBV6-1,TRBJ2-3,-,TGTGCCAGCACAATGCGGGGGGAAGGTACGCAGTATTTT,CASTMRGEGTQYF
-,TRBV30,TRBJ1-1,-,-,CAWGTGTGDSTFF
-,TRBV30,TRBJ1-1,-,TGTGCCTGGACGAGAAAGGGAGGGAACACTGAAGCTTTCTTT,CAWTRKGGNTEAFF
-,TRBV30,TRBJ1-6,-,TGTGCCTGGACTTTGGGGACTATTAGTTCACCCCTCCACTTT,CAWTLGTISSPLHF
TRBD1,TRBV30,TRBJ2-1,-,TGTGCCGGGGACCGGGACAGGGATGGAAGGAAGTTCTTC,CAGDRDRDGRKFF